The next 23 T cell receptor beta chains were all read from a single sample in a study of T cell responses to AZD1222 COVID-19 vaccine. The repertoire was sequenced with immunoSEQ multiplex PCR; TCRdb's copy has only in-frame clones and lacks some. The data show roughly 70,000 clones, roughly 82% seen once. The sequences come from peripheral blood, collected on day 0 of AZD1222 vaccination. The receptor set was obtained from an adult in good health.

The genes are TRBV4-2 and TRBJ2-7; 7 nucleotides line up with TRBD2. The CDR3 contains 16 residues. V shed 0 bases and J 0 bases; nucleotides not matched to a gene: 5. Germline CDR1 is LGHNA and CDR2 is YNFKEQ. CDR3 nucleotides: TGTGCCAGCAGCCAAGACCCAGCGGGGAGCTCCTACGAGCAGTACTTC. It specifies CASSQDPAGSSYEQYF.

This clone occurred a few times. This chain links TRBV5-6 with TRBJ1-1; D unclear. The germline gives CDR1 SGHDT, CDR2 YYEEEE. V dropped 0 bases and J dropped 7 bases, with 10 bases sitting between them. The CDR3 is made up of 13 amino acids. CDR3 DNA sequence: TGTGCCAGCAGCTTGGGGGGTTTAGGTGAAGCTTTCTTT. As protein: CASSLGGLGEAFF.

The chain joins TRBV6-5 to TRBJ1-3; D gene ambiguous. The CDR3 covers 14 residues. Germline V gives CDR1 MNHEY, CDR2 SVGAGI. The V gene lost 5 bases and the J gene lost 4 bases, with 12 bases spanning the gap. The CDR3 DNA reads as TGTGCCAGCAGTCAAACTGGTTTGGGAAACACCATATATTTT. Its protein product is CASSQTGLGNTIYF.

This CDR3 is CASSVATDPNYGYTF. Here the CDR3 DNA reads TGTGCCAGCAGCGTAGCAACAGACCCTAACTATGGCTACACCTTC. The V gene is TRBV9, the J gene TRBJ1-2; D is ambiguous. The length of the CDR3 is 15 residues. CDR1 is SGDLS and CDR2 is YYNGEE in the germline V gene. Deletions cut 0 bases from V and 0 bases from J, with 9 bases between.

The chain recombines TRBV9 with TRBJ1-6; D gene uncertain. Germline V gives CDR1 SGDLS, CDR2 YYNGEE. The CDR3 is 13 amino acids. The V end lost 2 bases, the J end lost 4 bases, and 4 bases lay between the germline ends. Here the CDR3 reads CASSVQYNSPLHF. The CDR3 DNA follows: TGTGCCAGCAGCGTTCAGTATAATTCACCCCTCCACTTT.

DNA of the CDR3: TGCAGTGCAGGACCCCGCTACGAGCAGTACTTC. This codes for CSAGPRYEQYF. The chain combines TRBV20-1 with TRBJ2-7; no definite D call. With 6 bases removed from V and 3 bases from J, the gap between germline ends came to 9 bases. Germline V gene sequence: CDR1 DFQATT, CDR2 SNEGSKA (reference sequence). The CDR3 sequence is 11 residues long.

The V call is TRBV6-2 or TRBV6-3, the J call TRBJ2-5; 12 bases fit TRBD2. Germline-derived CDR1 and CDR2 are MNHEY and SVGEGT. The V segment lost 0 bases and the J segment 5 bases; nucleotides outside the gene matches: 4. CDR3 size: 16 residues. CDR3 loop: CASSYSTSGGGETQYF. The CDR3 region has the DNA TGTGCCAGCAGTTACTCGACTAGCGGGGGAGGTGAGACCCAGTACTTC.

J is TRBJ2-3 and V is TRBV2; D is perhaps TRBD1 (5 bases). From germline, CDR1 is SNHLY and CDR2 FYNNEI. Trimming shortened V by 5 bases and J by 2 bases, and 11 bases separated the two germline ends. The CDR3 covers 14 residues. The CDR3 coding sequence is TGTGCCAGCAGTTCTCAGGGAATCACAGATACGCAGTATTTT. Protein: CASSSQGITDTQYF.

J is TRBJ2-1 and V is TRBV4-2, with 10 bases that match TRBD2. The J segment lost 9 bases and the V segment lost 1 base, leaving 6 bases of the junction unmatched. This CDR3 contains 15 residues. Germline V gene lookup returns CDR1 LGHNA and CDR2 YNFKEQ. CDR3 DNA: TGTGCCAGCAGCCAAGCGAGCGGGGGGGCCACTGAGCAGTTCTTC. Amino acid sequence: CASSQASGGATEQFF.

In this sample, this clone turned up a few times. The chain employs TRBV5-1 and TRBJ2-3; TRBD1 or TRBD2 may be the D gene (5 bases each). The CDR3 length is 15 residues. The germline V gene encodes CDR1 SGHRS and CDR2 YFSETQ. The V gene lost 2 bases and the J gene lost 5 bases, with 15 bases spanning the gap. CDR3: CASSFSVGGIDTQYF. The CDR3 region has the DNA TGCGCCAGCAGCTTCTCCGTTGGGGGTATAGATACGCAGTATTTT.

The V call is TRBV6-2 or TRBV6-3, the J call TRBJ2-7; no definite D call. In germline, CDR1 is MNHEY, CDR2 SVGEGT. The length of the CDR3 is 13 residues. V was trimmed by 6 bases and J by 1 base, leaving 10 bases between them. The CDR3 nucleotides read TGTGCCAGCAGCCGATCGACGTCCTACGAGCAGTACTTC. Protein product: CASSRSTSYEQYF.

The chain joins TRBV20-1 to TRBJ2-5; D remains unclear. V gave up 7 bases and J gave up 0 bases, with 3 bases separating them. Per the germline V gene, CDR1 is DFQATT and CDR2 is SNEGSKA (reference sequence). The CDR3 has 10 residues. The chain's CDR3 is CSVYQETQYF. CDR3 sequence (DNA): TGCAGTGTTTACCAAGAGACCCAGTACTTC.

CDR3 nucleotides: TGTGCCAGCAGCAAGAGGGGGATCGATGGAAACACCATATATTTT. Residues: CASSKRGIDGNTIYF. The chain couples TRBV3-1 (or the pseudogene TRBV3-2) to TRBJ1-3, with D possibly being TRBD1 (6 bases). This CDR3 comprises 15 residues. Deletions cut 5 bases from V and 3 bases from J, with 14 bases between. The germline CDR1 and CDR2 sequences are LGHDT and YNNKEL (reference sequence).

V gene TRBV2 combines with J gene TRBJ1-5; the D is unclear. CDR1 is SNHLY and CDR2 is FYNNEI in the germline V gene. V was trimmed by 8 bases and J by 0 bases, leaving 11 bases between them. The CDR3 consists of 14 residues. In DNA, the CDR3 is TGTGCCAGCCGTGCGGACCTTAGCAATCAGCCCCAGCATTTT. Its protein is CASRADLSNQPQHF.

This chain joins TRBV4-1 and TRBJ1-4; unclear D gene. This CDR3 spans 13 amino acids. Per the germline V gene, CDR1 is MGHRA and CDR2 is YSYEKL. V shed 1 base and J shed 8 bases, with 8 bases lying between them. CDR3 protein: CASSQGLGEKLFF. The CDR3 region has the DNA TGCGCCAGCAGCCAAGGCTTGGGAGAAAAACTGTTTTTT.

The rearrangement links TRBV10-3 to TRBJ1-4; no reliable D call. This CDR3 spans 13 amino acids. V was trimmed by 5 bases and J by 3 bases, leaving 7 bases between them. CDR1 is ENHRY, CDR2 SYGVKD, per germline. CDR3 protein: CAISYGSNEKLFF. CDR3 nucleotide sequence: TGTGCCATCAGTTATGGTTCTAATGAAAAACTGTTTTTT.

The rearrangement links TRBV7-3 to TRBJ2-1; D gene unclear. This CDR3 is built from 16 residues. Germline V CDR1 and CDR2: SGHTA, FQGTGA. The V gene lost 1 base and the J gene lost 0 bases, with 10 bases spanning the gap. CDR3 DNA: TGTGCCAGCAGCTTAAGTTTGGGCGGCTCCTACAATGAGCAGTTCTTC. It translates to CASSLSLGGSYNEQFF.

This chain uses TRBV9 with TRBJ2-5, with TRBD2 identical over 8 bases. The CDR3 consists of 14 residues. Trimming took 7 bases from V and 6 from J; bases not matched to a gene: 11. From germline, CDR1 is SGDLS and CDR2 YYNGEE. The CDR3 region has the DNA TGTGCCAGCTCCAAACCGGGACTAGAACAGACCCAGTACTTC. Its translation: CASSKPGLEQTQYF.

The chain has TRBV6-5 and TRBJ1-1, with 7 bases fitting TRBD1. V gave up 6 bases and J gave up 0 bases; unmatched junction bases: 7. The CDR3 runs 15 residues. Germline lookup yields CDR1 MNHEY and CDR2 SVGAGI. In nucleotides, the CDR3 is TGTGCCAGCAGCGGGGACAGAACTCTGAACACTGAAGCTTTCTTT. It translates to CASSGDRTLNTEAFF.

The chain couples TRBV6-1 to TRBJ1-2; perhaps TRBD1 as D (6 bases). Trimming took 0 bases from V and 8 from J, leaving 13 bases between them. Germline CDR1 reads MNHNS; CDR2 reads SASEGT. The CDR3 covers 14 residues. CDR3 region: CASSEAPGDGGYTF. The CDR3, as DNA: TGTGCCAGCAGTGAAGCGCCAGGGGACGGGGGCTACACCTTC.

The chain employs TRBV2 and TRBJ2-3; a possible D gene is TRBD2 (6 bases). The CDR3 loop spans 15 amino acids. V was clipped by 8 bases and J by 2 bases, with 17 bases between them. CDR1 SNHLY and CDR2 FYNNEI come from the germline V gene. CDR3 DNA: TGTGCCAGCCTTGGTGGGGCTAGCGTCACAGATACGCAGTATTTT. Translation gives CASLGGASVTDTQYF.

This rearrangement joins TRBV5-1 to TRBJ1-1; no firm D call. This CDR3 has 15 amino acids. Germline values: CDR1 SGHRS, CDR2 YFSETQ. V was pared by 0 bases and J by 2 bases, with 11 bases between. DNA of the CDR3: TGCGCCAGCAGCTTGGGGGATTACCAAAACACTGAAGCTTTCTTT. This sequence encodes CASSLGDYQNTEAFF.

This clone is medium-sized (0.01 to 0.1%). The chain couples TRBV7-9 to TRBJ2-7; the D gene is possibly TRBD2 (7 bases). The V gene lost 1 base and the J gene lost 6 bases, with 13 bases spanning the gap. The CDR3 spans 14 residues. Germline assignment: CDR1 SEHNR and CDR2 FQNEAQ (reference sequence). The DNA for the CDR3 is TGTGCCAGCAGCTTAGTCGGGGGGCAGGCCGAGCAGTACTTC. Its protein product is CASSLVGGQAEQYF.